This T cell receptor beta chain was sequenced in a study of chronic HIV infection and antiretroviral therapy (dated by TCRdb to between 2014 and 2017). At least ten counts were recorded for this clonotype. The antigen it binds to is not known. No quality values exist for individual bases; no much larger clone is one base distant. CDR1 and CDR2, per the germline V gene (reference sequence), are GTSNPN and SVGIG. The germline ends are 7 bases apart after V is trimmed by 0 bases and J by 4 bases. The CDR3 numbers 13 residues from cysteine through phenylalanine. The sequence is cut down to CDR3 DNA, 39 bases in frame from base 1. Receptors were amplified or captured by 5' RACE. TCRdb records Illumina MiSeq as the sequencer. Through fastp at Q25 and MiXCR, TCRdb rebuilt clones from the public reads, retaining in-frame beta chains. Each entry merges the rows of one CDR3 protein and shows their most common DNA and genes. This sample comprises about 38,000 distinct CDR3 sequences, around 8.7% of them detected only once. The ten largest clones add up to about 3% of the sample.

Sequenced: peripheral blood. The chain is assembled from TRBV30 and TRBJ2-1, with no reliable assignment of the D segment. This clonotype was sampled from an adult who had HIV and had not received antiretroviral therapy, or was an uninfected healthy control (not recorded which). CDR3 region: CAWSVVGYNEQFF. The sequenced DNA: TGTGCCTGGAGTGTTGTGGGGTACAATGAGCAGTTCTTC.